The entry below gives a single T cell receptor beta chain sequence along with its context. From germline, CDR1 is SGHTA and CDR2 FQGNSA. Trimming cost V 5 bases and J 4 bases, with 17 bases left between them. CDR3 length equals 15 residues. The sample comes from a study of cytomegalovirus exposure and HLA in healthy donors. Method: immunoSEQ multiplex PCR; TCRdb's copy keeps in-frame clones and lacks some. The repertoire holds 220,000 or so clones, with over 80% as singletons. This TCR was recovered from a woman aged 30 to 39 in good health and CMV-seropositive. Source material: PBMCs. The chain joins TRBV7-2 to TRBJ1-2; D gene unclear. DNA for the CDR3: TGTGCCAGCAGCCCTATAGAGTCACCCGCCTATGGCTACACCTTC. Translated, it gives CASSPIESPAYGYTF.